This TCR beta chain is from a study of CD8 T cells in ankylosing spondylitis. Study-level findings and limits: Ankylosing spondylitis blood appeared to carry a characteristic TCR beta motif of roughly 8 highly homologous variants. Within matched ankylosing spondylitis synovial fluid, disease-linked clones were reportedly significantly enriched.

TCRdb called the 5' RACE reads again in MiXCR, with one record for every CDR3 protein. Here the sample spans fewer than 550,000 distinct CDR3 sequences, about 5.2% being singletons. Deletions cut 2 bases from V and 1 base from J, with 8 bases between. The CDR3 runs 14 residues. Germline V gene lookup returns CDR1 MNHEY and CDR2 SVGAGI. There are many counts of this clonotype. The antigen remains unidentified. The TCR originated in a male donor with ankylosing spondylitis. Sequencing was carried out using blood, either unsorted or a sorted T cell fraction (not recorded which). The J gene is TRBJ1-1, the V gene TRBV6-5; D perhaps matches TRBD1 (6 bases). The CDR3 coding sequence is TGTGCCAGCAGTTACGGGGGCCGGAACACTGAAGCTTTCTTT. Translation: CASSYGGRNTEAFF.